Below are 21 T cell receptor beta chains sequenced from a single sample in a study of shared clonotypes between healthy human individuals. Method: immunoSEQ multiplex PCR; TCRdb's copy keeps in-frame clones and lacks some. The data contain 2 million to 2.5 million clones, roughly 95% of them singletons. Sequencing input: naive CD4+ T cells sorted from blood. Subset indicated: CD45RA+ positively selected. These TCRs come from a man between 18 and 35 years old in good health.

The chain uses TRBV25-1 and TRBJ1-4; 7 bases map to TRBD1. Germline trimming cut 4 bases from V and 8 bases from J; bases unmatched to any gene: 4. The CDR3 length is 13 residues. Per germline, CDR1 MGHDK and CDR2 SYGVNS. The CDR3 DNA is TGTGCCAGCAGTGGACAGGGTCGGGAAAAACTGTTTTTT. It specifies CASSGQGREKLFF.

In DNA, the CDR3 is TGTGCCAGCAGCCTCCCCAGGGCCGGGACAGATACGCAGTATTTT. Residues: CASSLPRAGTDTQYF. The chain uses TRBV7-9 and TRBJ2-3, with D possibly matching TRBD1 (5 bases). The length of the CDR3 is 15 residues. CDR1 is SEHNR, CDR2 FQNEAQ, per germline (reference sequence). With 5 bases removed from V and 3 bases from J, the gap between germline ends came to 15 bases.

This chain connects TRBV7-2 to TRBJ1-5, with 8 bases lining up with TRBD1. Germline V gene lookup returns CDR1 SGHTA and CDR2 FQGNSA. Trimming cost V 1 base and J 6 bases; bases outside gene matches: 8. The CDR3 sequence is 16 residues long. Here the CDR3 reads CASSLETGARGQPQHF. As DNA, the CDR3 is TGTGCCAGCAGCTTAGAGACAGGGGCGCGCGGTCAGCCCCAGCATTTT.

The chain joins TRBV7-8 to TRBJ1-1; 9 positions agree with TRBD1. The CDR3 contains 16 residues. CDR1 SGHVS and CDR2 FQNEAQ come from the germline V gene. V shed 6 bases and J 1 base; nucleotides not matched to a gene: 9. In DNA, the CDR3 is TGTGCCAGCAGAGTATCTACAGGGGGCGGGAACACTGAAGCTTTCTTT. Its protein is CASRVSTGGGNTEAFF.

The chain is built from TRBV10-1 and TRBJ2-2; D is uncertain. Germline CDR1 WNHNN, CDR2 SYGVQD (reference sequence). Trimming left V 5 bases short and J 0 bases short, with 4 bases between. The CDR3 spans 13 residues. CDR3 sequence reads: CASSLANTGELFF. CDR3 DNA sequence: TGCGCCAGCAGTTTAGCGAACACCGGGGAGCTGTTTTTT.

The genes are TRBV5-4 and TRBJ1-4; D gene unclear. This CDR3 has 13 residues. CDR1 SGHNT and CDR2 YYREEE come from the germline V gene (reference sequence). V was shortened by 4 bases and J by 10 bases, with 14 bases between the two germline ends. CDR3 nucleotide sequence: TGTGCCAGCAGCGGCGGGCAGACGGGAAAACTGTTTTTT. Translation gives CASSGGQTGKLFF. Full variable domain (outside the CDR3, taken from reference TRBV5-4 and TRBJ1-4): ETGVTQSPTHLIKTRGQQVTLRCSSQSGHNTVSWYQQALGQGPQFIFQYYREEENGRGNFPPRFSGLQFPNYSSELNVNALELDDSALYLCASSGGQTGKLFFGSGTQLSVL.

This clone has a single count. CDR3 nucleotide sequence: TGTGCCAGCAGTTTGGTGGTGGCAGGGAGCTACGAGCAGTACTTC. Its translation: CASSLVVAGSYEQYF. This chain links TRBV27 with TRBJ2-7; D possibly matches TRBD1 or TRBD2 (5 bases each). Between the trimmed V and J ends, which lost 3 bases and 3 bases, there was a span of 15 bases. The CDR3 spans 15 residues. CDR1 is MNHEY and CDR2 is SMNVEV in the germline V gene (reference sequence).

V usage is TRBV27 and J usage is TRBJ1-1; a possible D gene is TRBD1 (5 bases). The CDR3 is 14 amino acids. Germline V gene data show CDR1 as MNHEY and CDR2 as SMNVEV (reference sequence). V was clipped by 6 bases and J by 2 bases, with 13 bases between them. CDR3 loop: CASRLSGANTEAFF. CDR3 nucleotide sequence: TGTGCCAGCAGGTTAAGTGGGGCTAACACTGAAGCTTTCTTT.

This sequence joins TRBV7-9 and TRBJ2-5, with a tentative D call TRBD1 (5 bases). Germline CDR1 SEHNR, CDR2 FQNEAQ (reference sequence). The germline V and J ends were trimmed by 5 bases and 4 bases, with 17 bases remaining between them. The CDR3 spans 15 residues. The CDR3: CASSAGRQPTETQYF. DNA for the CDR3: TGTGCCAGCAGCGCCGGTAGACAGCCTACAGAGACCCAGTACTTC. The full variable domain, completed using reference TRBV7-9 and TRBJ2-5, is DTGVSQNPRHKITKRGQNVTFRCDPISEHNRLYWYRQTLGQGPEFLTYFQNEAQLEKSRLLSDRFSAERPKGSFSTLEIQRTEQGDSAMYLCASSAGRQPTETQYFGPGTRLLVL.

This chain uses TRBV10-1 with TRBJ2-2, with D possibly being TRBD1 (5 bases). Looked up from germline, CDR1 is WNHNN and CDR2 is SYGVQD (reference sequence). The CDR3 is 14 residues long. V lost 2 bases and J lost 4, with 8 bases in between. CDR3 in amino acids: CASSEPGSTGELFF. Written as DNA, the CDR3 is TGCGCCAGCAGTGAGCCAGGGTCCACCGGGGAGCTGTTTTTT.

The V call is TRBV6-1, the J call TRBJ2-7, with 8 bases matching TRBD1. V trimming: 2 bases; J trimming: 7 bases; junction bases outside the gene matches: 16. Per germline, CDR1 MNHNS and CDR2 SASEGT. The CDR3 is 17 amino acids. The CDR3 here is CASSESSGRTGKLEQYF. CDR3 sequence (DNA): TGTGCCAGCAGTGAAAGCTCCGGTAGGACAGGGAAATTAGAGCAGTACTTC.

This clone was found a few times. V and J are TRBV15 and TRBJ2-4, with 8 nucleotides matching TRBD1. Germline V lookup: CDR1 LNHNV, CDR2 YYDKDF (reference sequence). The CDR3 consists of 15 residues. With V trimmed by 6 bases and J by 2 bases, 6 bases remained unmatched. DNA for the CDR3: TGTGCCACCAGAACCGACAGGGGAACCAAAAACATTCAGTACTTC. It specifies CATRTDRGTKNIQYF.

The gene calls are TRBV19 and TRBJ1-4; unclear D gene. CDR3 length equals 14 residues. Germline-derived CDR1 and CDR2 are LNHDA and SQIVND (reference sequence). The ends were cut back, 0 bases at V and 15 bases at J, with 17 bases in the middle. In DNA, the CDR3 is TGTGCCAGTAGTATAGATCTCTCCCCAACGGCCTTGTTTTTT. Amino acid sequence: CASSIDLSPTALFF.

CDR3 amino acids: CASSFTSGGEAKNIQYF. The CDR3 DNA follows: TGTGCCAGCAGCTTTACGAGCGGGGGGGAGGCCAAAAACATTCAGTACTTC. This rearrangement joins TRBV7-2 to TRBJ2-4; 10 positions match TRBD2. The V and J ends lost 3 bases and 1 base, in that order; junction bases with no gene match: 6. Germline CDR1 reads SGHTA; CDR2 reads FQGNSA. This CDR3 has 17 residues.

The chain uses TRBV18 and TRBJ2-1; 11 positions match TRBD1. The CDR3 is 14 amino acids. Germline V gene sequence: CDR1 KGHSH, CDR2 LQKENI. V shed 6 bases and J 6 bases; nucleotides not matched to a gene: 4. CDR3 coding DNA: TGTGCCAGCTCCCGGACAGGGGGCTTCAATGAGCAGTTCTTC. Its translation: CASSRTGGFNEQFF. The variable domain in full, completed from reference TRBV18 and TRBJ2-1, reads NAGVMQNPRHLVRRRGQEARLRCSPMKGHSHVYWYRQLPEEGLKFMVYLQKENIIDESGMPKERFSAEFPKEGPSILRIQQVVRGDSAAYFCASSRTGGFNEQFFGPGTRLTVL.

This clone was counted a single time. V gene TRBV2 combines with J gene TRBJ1-5; 10 nucleotides align to TRBD1. The V gene end was trimmed by 5 bases and the J gene end by 4 bases; junction bases not matched to a gene: 5. The CDR3 has 15 amino acids. Germline V gives CDR1 SNHLY, CDR2 FYNNEI. In DNA, the CDR3 is TGTGCCAGCAGTAGACAGGGGGCGCCGAATCAGCCCCAGCATTTT. This translates into CASSRQGAPNQPQHF.

The chain has TRBV5-1 and TRBJ2-5; D is unresolved. The J call may not be correct, given that the DNA end is closer to TRBJ2-7. Germline V CDR1 and CDR2: SGHRS, YFSETQ. The CDR3 length is 14 residues. CDR3 residues: CASSFLPSSTEQYF. CDR3 nucleotide sequence: TGCGCCAGCAGCTTTTTGCCTAGTTCAACCGAGCAGTACTTC.

The sample holds a few counts of this clone. The chain employs TRBV10-3 and TRBJ1-5; D may be TRBD1 (5 bases). Germline loops: CDR1 ENHRY, CDR2 SYGVKD. Trimming took 3 bases from V and 7 from J, leaving 10 bases between them. The CDR3 is 13 residues long. Here the CDR3 reads CAISDGGYQPQHF. The CDR3 nucleotides are TGTGCCATCAGTGATGGGGGGTACCAGCCCCAGCATTTT.

The chain links TRBV29-1 to TRBJ1-1; D unclear. Germline CDR1 SQVTM, CDR2 ANQGSEA. The CDR3 consists of 12 residues. V lost 6 bases and J lost 0, with 8 bases in between. The CDR3 sequence: CSVQHLNTEAFF. The CDR3 nucleotides read TGCAGCGTACAGCACTTGAACACTGAAGCTTTCTTT. The full variable domain, rest sourced from reference TRBV29-1 and TRBJ1-1, is SAVISQKPSRDICQRGTSLTIQCQVDSQVTMMFWYRQQPGQSLTLIATANQGSEATYESGFVIDKFPISRPNLTFSTLTVSNMSPEDSSIYLCSVQHLNTEAFFGQGTRLTVV.

V is TRBV5-1 and J is TRBJ2-7, with D unclear. V was cut by 0 bases and J by 3 bases, with 10 bases left in between. Germline lookup yields CDR1 SGHRS and CDR2 YFSETQ. This CDR3 contains 14 residues. The CDR3 DNA follows: TGCGCCAGCAGCTTGGGGGGTGTGGACTACGAGCAGTACTTC. Its translation is CASSLGGVDYEQYF.

The chain carries TRBV10-3 and TRBJ2-5; tentatively, D is TRBD2 (6 bases). Trimming took 0 bases from V and 2 from J, leaving 10 bases between them. Germline CDR1 reads ENHRY; CDR2 reads SYGVKD. The CDR3 has 15 amino acids. For the CDR3, the DNA is TGTGCCATCAGTGAGTCCCTAGCGCAACAAGAGACCCAGTACTTC. Protein sequence: CAISESLAQQETQYF.